Reported below is one T cell receptor beta chain. Its antigen is not known. The sample comes from a study of OX40 agonist ivuxolimab in advanced cancers. Findings and caveats of the study: The mean number of expanded clones was higher in CD8+ T cells than in CD4+.

Germline assignment: CDR1 MRHNA and CDR2 SNTAGT. This CDR3 comprises 21 residues. Trimming removed 2 bases from V and 2 bases from J; junction bases left unmatched: 18. Assay: immunoSEQ multiplex PCR; the TCRdb copy retains only in-frame clones and omits some. The table includes 75,000 to 100,000 clones, 91% detected once. Source: CD4+ or CD8+ T cells sorted from blood, taken in a trial of the OX40 agonist ivuxolimab. This receptor was identified in an adult with an advanced solid tumor such as melanoma, head and neck, liver or kidney cancer. This chain connects TRBV6-4 to TRBJ1-5; 10 positions match TRBD1. The CDR3 loop is CASSDPTRRQGASGRNQPQHF. CDR3 nucleotide sequence: TGTGCCAGCAGTGACCCAACCAGGCGACAGGGGGCTTCGGGTCGCAATCAGCCCCAGCATTTT.